Following are 17 T cell receptor beta chains from one sample sequenced in a study of shared clonotypes between healthy human individuals. Generated by immunoSEQ multiplex PCR, the TCRdb table keeps only in-frame clones and is missing some. The sample carries 2.5 million or so clones, over 85% recorded once. Sample: naive CD4+ T cells sorted from blood. The subset denotes: CD45RA+ positively selected. All receptors come from a man in his late teens or twenties in good health.

The chain joins TRBV20-1 to TRBJ1-6; D not resolved. The CDR3 covers 11 residues. Germline CDR1 reads DFQATT; CDR2 reads SNEGSKA (reference sequence). Between the trimmed V and J ends, which lost 0 bases and 14 bases, there was a span of 8 bases. The CDR3 spells CSARDLAALHF. CDR3 coding DNA: TGCAGTGCTAGAGATCTGGCGGCCCTCCACTTT.

V is TRBV29-1 and J is TRBJ2-2, with D perhaps TRBD1 (5 bases). Trimming pared 4 bases from V and 1 base from J, leaving 10 bases between. The CDR3 extends over 14 amino acids. Germline V gene lookup returns CDR1 SQVTM and CDR2 ANQGSEA. The CDR3 DNA reads as TGCAGCGTTGTCGTACAGGTGAACACCGGGGAGCTGTTTTTT. Translated: CSVVVQVNTGELFF.

The V call is TRBV27, the J call TRBJ2-7, with D possibly called TRBD1 or TRBD2 (5 bases each). V was shortened by 4 bases and J by 0 bases, with 13 bases between the two germline ends. The CDR3 sequence is 15 residues long. From germline, CDR1 is MNHEY and CDR2 SMNVEV (reference sequence). CDR3 residues: CASSWGLARSYEQYF. In nucleotides, the CDR3 is TGTGCCAGCAGTTGGGGGTTAGCGCGCTCCTACGAGCAGTACTTC.

In regard to this clone: Different DNA sequences within this sample yield the same CDR3. V gene TRBV11-2 combines with J gene TRBJ2-2; possible D gene TRBD1, 5 bases. Per germline, CDR1 SGHAT and CDR2 FQNNGV. Trimming removed 5 bases at V and 0 bases at J, with 10 bases between. This CDR3 has 15 amino acids. CDR3 DNA: TGTGCCAGCAGCCTAAGACAGACGAACACCGGGGAGCTGTTTTTT. As protein: CASSLRQTNTGELFF.

The chain couples TRBV5-4 to TRBJ2-3; the D is unclear. CDR1 SGHNT and CDR2 YYREEE come from the germline V gene (reference sequence). The germline V and J ends were trimmed by 2 bases and 1 base, with 8 bases remaining between them. This CDR3 is built from 14 residues. The CDR3 DNA is TGTGCCAGCAGCTTTAAGCAGGGCACAGATACGCAGTATTTT. Protein product: CASSFKQGTDTQYF.

V gene TRBV10-3 combines with J gene TRBJ1-6; D gene uncertain. V shed 5 bases and J shed 14 bases, with 25 bases lying between them. CDR1 and CDR2 from the germline V gene are ENHRY and SYGVKD. CDR3 size: 16 residues. The CDR3 loop is CAISLLEGPSPTALHF. The CDR3 nucleotides read TGTGCCATCAGTTTACTCGAGGGCCCAAGCCCTACGGCCCTCCACTTT.

V gene TRBV7-9 combines with J gene TRBJ2-7, with D uncertain. The germline gives CDR1 SEHNR, CDR2 FQNEAQ (reference sequence). Trimming shortened V by 1 base and J by 2 bases, and 15 bases separated the two germline ends. The CDR3 sequence is 16 residues long. CDR3 protein: CASSLGPRLGTYEQYF. In nucleotides, the CDR3 is TGTGCCAGCAGCTTAGGACCGCGGCTAGGGACCTACGAGCAGTACTTC.

Of note for this clone: The sample holds other DNA sequences that translate to the same CDR3. The chain combines TRBV19 with TRBJ2-7; a weak D match, TRBD2 (5 bases). Germline V CDR1 and CDR2: LNHDA, SQIVND (reference sequence). Trimming stripped 4 bases from V and 2 bases from J, with 9 bases between. The CDR3 is 13 amino acids. The CDR3 spells CASSTGVAYEQYF. The CDR3 DNA reads TGTGCCAGTAGTACCGGGGTAGCCTACGAGCAGTACTTC.

This chain connects TRBV7-8 to TRBJ1-1; maybe TRBD1 (6 bases). CDR3 size: 12 residues. Trimming took 10 bases from V and 6 from J, leaving 15 bases between them. The V gene's germline CDR1 is SGHVS and CDR2 FQNEAQ. The CDR3 DNA sequence: TGTGCCACCAGAGGGGGGGTCGCTGAAGCTTTCTTT. Translated, it gives CATRGGVAEAFF.

V is TRBV6-5 and J is TRBJ2-1, with 9 bases that match TRBD2. Unmatched junction bases numbered 5, after V lost 2 bases and J lost 6 bases. Germline loops: CDR1 MNHEY, CDR2 SVGAGI. The CDR3 extends over 15 amino acids. CDR3 sequence: CASSYRGGVTNEQFF. Written as DNA, the CDR3 is TGTGCCAGCAGTTACCGCGGGGGGGTGACCAATGAGCAGTTCTTC.

This chain links TRBV11-3 with TRBJ2-1; 7 bases fit TRBD1. The germline CDR1 and CDR2 sequences are SGHNT and YENEEA. V shed 8 bases and J 4 bases; nucleotides not matched to a gene: 5. The CDR3 is 13 residues long. For the CDR3, the DNA is TGTGCCAGCGCAGGACAGGAGTACAATGAGCAGTTCTTC. Protein sequence: CASAGQEYNEQFF.

The CDR3 nucleotides read TGTGCCAGCAGCTTAGTGGGCAACAGGGGAAGGAGCACTGAAGCTTTCTTT. Residues: CASSLVGNRGRSTEAFF. This chain joins TRBV7-9 and TRBJ1-1, with 7 bases identical to TRBD1. The CDR3 loop spans 17 amino acids. Germline V gene sequence: CDR1 SEHNR, CDR2 FQNEAQ (reference sequence). V trimming: 1 base; J trimming: 4 bases; junction bases outside the gene matches: 12.

On this clone: One end of the junction is discordant with germline, which a read error may explain. The chain carries TRBV7-7 and TRBJ2-7; the match to TRBD2 covers 11 bases. From germline, CDR1 is SSHAT and CDR2 FNYEAQ (reference sequence). The CDR3 consists of 17 residues. In DNA form, the CDR3 reads TGTGCTAGCAGCTTAGTTCGACTAGCGGGAAGCTCCTACGAGCAGTACTTC. Its translation is CASSLVRLAGSSYEQYF.

J is TRBJ2-5 and V is TRBV5-1; TRBD1 agrees at 9 bases. From germline, CDR1 is SGHRS and CDR2 YFSETQ. The CDR3 covers 16 residues. V was pared by 3 bases and J by 2 bases, with 8 bases of the junction left unmatched. The CDR3 nucleotides are TGCGCCAGCAGCTCCGGACAGGGGAGGATGCAAGAGACCCAGTACTTC. Protein sequence: CASSSGQGRMQETQYF.

The V and J genes are TRBV25-1 and TRBJ2-1, with TRBD2 identical over 9 bases. V shed 2 bases and J 0 bases; nucleotides not matched to a gene: 8. This CDR3 spans 18 amino acids. The V gene's germline CDR1 is MGHDK and CDR2 SYGVNS. The CDR3 is CASSEVAGAYSSYNEQFF. The CDR3 DNA reads TGTGCCAGCAGTGAAGTAGCGGGGGCCTATTCCTCCTACAATGAGCAGTTCTTC.

About this clone itself: At one of its ends the junction is not consistent with the germline gene, which may arise from a read error. The same CDR3 can be traced to other DNA sequences in this sample. V usage is TRBV11-2 and J usage is TRBJ2-7, with 9 bases identical to TRBD1. This CDR3 has 15 amino acids. Germline values: CDR1 SGHAT, CDR2 FQNNGV. The CDR3 spells CASSLETGGLYEQYF. The CDR3 DNA is TGCGCCAGCAGCTTAGAGACAGGGGGACTCTACGAGCAGTACTTC.

The chain recombines TRBV6-1 with TRBJ1-3; D is perhaps TRBD1 (5 bases). The V end was cut by 2 bases, the J end by 6 bases, with 11 bases between. The CDR3 has 14 residues. Germline assignment: CDR1 MNHNS and CDR2 SASEGT. The CDR3 spells CASSEQRGANTIYF. CDR3 bases: TGTGCCAGCAGTGAACAGAGGGGTGCAAACACCATATATTTT.